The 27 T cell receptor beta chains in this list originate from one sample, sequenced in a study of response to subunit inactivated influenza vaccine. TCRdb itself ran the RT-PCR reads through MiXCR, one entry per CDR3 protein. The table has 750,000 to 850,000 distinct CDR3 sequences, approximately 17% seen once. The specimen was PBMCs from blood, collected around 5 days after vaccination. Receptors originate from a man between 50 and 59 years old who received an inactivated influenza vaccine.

The CDR3: CASSLGPSEKLFF. The CDR3 coding sequence is TGCGCCAGCAGCCTGGGACCGAGTGAAAAACTGTTTTTT. The gene calls are TRBV5-1 and TRBJ1-4, with D perhaps TRBD1 (5 bases). V shed 4 bases and J shed 7 bases, with 11 bases lying between them. This CDR3 has 13 amino acids. Germline CDR1 and CDR2: SGHRS and YFSETQ.

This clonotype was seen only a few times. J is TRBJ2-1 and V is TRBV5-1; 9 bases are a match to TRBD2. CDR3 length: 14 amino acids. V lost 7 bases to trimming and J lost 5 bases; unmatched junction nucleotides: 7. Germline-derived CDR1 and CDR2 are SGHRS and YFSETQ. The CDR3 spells CASLPGTSNNEQFF. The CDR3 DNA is TGCGCCAGCCTACCTGGGACTAGCAACAATGAGCAGTTCTTC.

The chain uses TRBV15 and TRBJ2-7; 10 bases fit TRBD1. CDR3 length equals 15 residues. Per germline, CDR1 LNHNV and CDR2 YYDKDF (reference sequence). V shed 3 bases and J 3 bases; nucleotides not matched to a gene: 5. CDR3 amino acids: CATSSPGTGDYEQYF. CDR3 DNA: TGTGCCACCAGCAGCCCCGGGACAGGGGACTACGAGCAGTACTTC. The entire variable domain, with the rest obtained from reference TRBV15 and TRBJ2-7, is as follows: DAMVIQNPRYQVTQFGKPVTLSCSQTLNHNVMYWYQQKSSQAPKLLFHYYDKDFNNEADTPDNFQSRRPNTSFCFLDIRSPGLGDTAMYLCATSSPGTGDYEQYFGPGTRLTVT.

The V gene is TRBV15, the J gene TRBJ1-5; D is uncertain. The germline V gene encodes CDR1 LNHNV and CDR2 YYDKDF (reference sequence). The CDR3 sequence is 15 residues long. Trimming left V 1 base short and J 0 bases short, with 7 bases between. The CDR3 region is CATSRGKGSNQPQHF. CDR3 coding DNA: TGTGCCACCAGCAGAGGGAAGGGTAGCAATCAGCCCCAGCATTTT.

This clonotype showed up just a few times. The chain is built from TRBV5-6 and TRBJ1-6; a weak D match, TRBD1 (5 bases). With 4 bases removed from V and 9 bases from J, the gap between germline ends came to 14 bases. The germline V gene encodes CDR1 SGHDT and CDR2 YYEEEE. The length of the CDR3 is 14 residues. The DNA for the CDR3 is TGTGCCAGCAGCGTGGGACGGACTACTTCACCCCTCCACTTT. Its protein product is CASSVGRTTSPLHF.

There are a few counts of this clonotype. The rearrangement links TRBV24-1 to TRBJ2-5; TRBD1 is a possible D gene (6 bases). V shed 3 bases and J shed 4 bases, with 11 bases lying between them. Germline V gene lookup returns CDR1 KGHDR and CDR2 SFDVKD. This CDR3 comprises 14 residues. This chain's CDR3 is CATSDGLGAETQYF. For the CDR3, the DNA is TGTGCCACCAGTGATGGATTGGGGGCAGAGACCCAGTACTTC.

The CDR3: CASSFPPSNGEYQETQYF. DNA of the CDR3: TGTGCCAGCAGCTTCCCTCCCTCTAACGGAGAGTACCAAGAGACCCAGTACTTC. This sequence joins TRBV5-6 and TRBJ2-5, with D hard to call. There are 18 residues in the CDR3. V lost 2 bases and J 0 bases, leaving 20 bases between the germline ends. Germline CDR1 and CDR2: SGHDT and YYEEEE.

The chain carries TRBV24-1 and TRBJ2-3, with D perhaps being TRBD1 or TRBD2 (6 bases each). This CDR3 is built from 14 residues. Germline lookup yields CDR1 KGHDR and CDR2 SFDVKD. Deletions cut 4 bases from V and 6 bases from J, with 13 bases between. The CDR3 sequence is CATSDPRGADTQYF. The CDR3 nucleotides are TGTGCCACCAGTGACCCGAGGGGGGCGGATACGCAGTATTTT.

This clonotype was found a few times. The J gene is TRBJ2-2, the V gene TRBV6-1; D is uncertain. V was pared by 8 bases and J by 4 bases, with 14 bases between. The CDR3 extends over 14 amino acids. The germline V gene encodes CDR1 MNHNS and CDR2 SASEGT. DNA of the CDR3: TGTGCCAGCGACCGACGGACGGGCACCGGGGAGCTGTTTTTT. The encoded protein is CASDRRTGTGELFF.

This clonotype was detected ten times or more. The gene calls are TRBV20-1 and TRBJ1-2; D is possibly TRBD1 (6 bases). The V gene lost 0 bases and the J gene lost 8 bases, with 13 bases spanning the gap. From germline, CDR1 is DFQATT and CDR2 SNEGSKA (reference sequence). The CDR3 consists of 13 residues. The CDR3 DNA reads TGCAGTGCTAGAGATTTACAGGGTTTGGGCTACACCTTC. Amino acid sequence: CSARDLQGLGYTF.

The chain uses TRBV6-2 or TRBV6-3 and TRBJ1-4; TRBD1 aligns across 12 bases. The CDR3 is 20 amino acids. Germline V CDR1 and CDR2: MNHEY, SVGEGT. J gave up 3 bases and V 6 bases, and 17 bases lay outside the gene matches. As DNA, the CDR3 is TGTGCCAGCAGAAACCACCGGGACAGGGGGCAGGCGGCCCCTAATGAAAAACTGTTTTTT. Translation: CASRNHRDRGQAAPNEKLFF.

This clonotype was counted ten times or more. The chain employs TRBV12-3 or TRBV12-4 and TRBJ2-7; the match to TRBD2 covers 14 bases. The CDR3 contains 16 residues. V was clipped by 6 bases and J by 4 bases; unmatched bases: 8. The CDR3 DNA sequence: TGTGCCAGCAGCCCAGGGACTAGCGGGAGTAATTACGAGCAGTACTTC. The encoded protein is CASSPGTSGSNYEQYF.

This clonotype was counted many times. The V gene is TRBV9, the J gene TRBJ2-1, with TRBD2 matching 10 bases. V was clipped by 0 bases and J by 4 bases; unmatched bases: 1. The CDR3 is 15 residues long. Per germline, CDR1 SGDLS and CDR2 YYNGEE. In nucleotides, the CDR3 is TGTGCCAGCAGCGTAGGTAGCGGGGGGTACAATGAGCAGTTCTTC. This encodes CASSVGSGGYNEQFF.

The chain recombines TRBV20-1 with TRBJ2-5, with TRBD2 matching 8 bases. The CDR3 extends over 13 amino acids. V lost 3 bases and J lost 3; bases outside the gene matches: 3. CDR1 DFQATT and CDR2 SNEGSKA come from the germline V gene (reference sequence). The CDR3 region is CSARELAEETQYF. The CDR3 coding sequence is TGCAGTGCTAGGGAACTAGCGGAAGAGACCCAGTACTTC.

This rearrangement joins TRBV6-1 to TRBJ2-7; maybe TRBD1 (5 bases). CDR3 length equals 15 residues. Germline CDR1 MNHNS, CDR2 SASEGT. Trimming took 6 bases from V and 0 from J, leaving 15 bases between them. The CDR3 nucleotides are TGTGCCAGCAGGACGGACATCTCCGACTCCTACGAGCAGTACTTC. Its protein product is CASRTDISDSYEQYF.

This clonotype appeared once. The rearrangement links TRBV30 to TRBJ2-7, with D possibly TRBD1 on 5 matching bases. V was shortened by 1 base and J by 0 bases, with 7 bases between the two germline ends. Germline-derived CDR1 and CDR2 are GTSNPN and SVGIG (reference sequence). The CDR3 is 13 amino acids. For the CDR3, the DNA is TGTGCCTGGAGTGAGGACATCTCCTACGAGCAGTACTTC. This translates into CAWSEDISYEQYF. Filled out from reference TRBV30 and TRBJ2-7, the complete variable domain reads SQTIHQWPATLVQPVGSPLSLECTVEGTSNPNLYWYRQAAGRGLQLLFYSVGIGQISSEVPQNLSASRPQDRQFILSSKKLLLSDSGFYLCAWSEDISYEQYFGPGTRLTVT.

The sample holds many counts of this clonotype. This CDR3 reads CASSLEQRRNEQFF. CDR3 bases: TGCGCCAGCAGCTTGGAGCAGCGTCGGAATGAGCAGTTCTTC. The chain couples TRBV5-1 to TRBJ2-1, with D uncertain. Germline lookup yields CDR1 SGHRS and CDR2 YFSETQ. The CDR3 length is 14 residues. V was cut by 0 bases and J by 7 bases, with 11 bases left in between.

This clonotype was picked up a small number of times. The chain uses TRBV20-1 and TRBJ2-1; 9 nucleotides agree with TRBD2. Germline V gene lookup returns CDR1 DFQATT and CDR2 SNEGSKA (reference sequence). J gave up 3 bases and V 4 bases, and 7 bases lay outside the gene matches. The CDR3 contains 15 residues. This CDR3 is CSATPGSGGYNEQFF. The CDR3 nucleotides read TGCAGTGCTACCCCAGGTAGCGGGGGCTACAATGAGCAGTTCTTC.

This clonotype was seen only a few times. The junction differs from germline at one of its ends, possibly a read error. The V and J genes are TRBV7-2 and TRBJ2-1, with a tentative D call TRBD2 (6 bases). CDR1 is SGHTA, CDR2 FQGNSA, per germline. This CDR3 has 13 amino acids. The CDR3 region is CASSLATVNEQFF. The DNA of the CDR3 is TGTGCCAGCAGCCTAGCGACTGTCAATGAGCAGTTCTTC.

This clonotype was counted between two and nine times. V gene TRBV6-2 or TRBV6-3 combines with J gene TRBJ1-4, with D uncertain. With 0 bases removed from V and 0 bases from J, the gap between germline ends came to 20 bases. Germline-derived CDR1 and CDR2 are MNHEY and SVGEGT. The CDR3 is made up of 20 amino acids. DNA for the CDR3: TGTGCCAGCAGTTACTCGACGTCTGGGGTTGGGATTGCAACTAATGAAAAACTGTTTTTT. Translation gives CASSYSTSGVGIATNEKLFF.

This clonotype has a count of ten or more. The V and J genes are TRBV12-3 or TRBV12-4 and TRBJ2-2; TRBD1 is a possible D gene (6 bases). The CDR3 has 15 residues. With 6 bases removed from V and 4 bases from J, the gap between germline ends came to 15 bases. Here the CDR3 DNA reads TGTGCCAGCAGGGGGGCAGGAAGGTCCACCGGGGAGCTGTTTTTT. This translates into CASRGAGRSTGELFF.

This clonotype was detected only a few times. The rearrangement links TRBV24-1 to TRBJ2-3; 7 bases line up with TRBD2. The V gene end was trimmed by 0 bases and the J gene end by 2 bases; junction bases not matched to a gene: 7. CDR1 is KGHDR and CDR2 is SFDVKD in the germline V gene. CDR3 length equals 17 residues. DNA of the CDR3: TGTGCCACCAGTGATTTGGGGGGGGTGATGGACACAGATACGCAGTATTTT. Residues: CATSDLGGVMDTDTQYF.

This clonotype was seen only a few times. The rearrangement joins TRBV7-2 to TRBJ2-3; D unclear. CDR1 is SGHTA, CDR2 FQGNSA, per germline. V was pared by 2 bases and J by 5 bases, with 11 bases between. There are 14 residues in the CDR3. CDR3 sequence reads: CASSLIRAGDTQYF. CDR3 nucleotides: TGTGCCAGCAGCTTAATAAGGGCCGGAGATACGCAGTATTTT.

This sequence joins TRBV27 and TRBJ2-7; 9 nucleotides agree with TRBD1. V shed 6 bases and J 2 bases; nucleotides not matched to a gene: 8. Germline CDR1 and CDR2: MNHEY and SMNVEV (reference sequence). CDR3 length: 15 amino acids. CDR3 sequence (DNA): TGTGCCAGCAGCCCTGGGACAGGGTTGCCCTACGAGCAGTACTTC. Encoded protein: CASSPGTGLPYEQYF.

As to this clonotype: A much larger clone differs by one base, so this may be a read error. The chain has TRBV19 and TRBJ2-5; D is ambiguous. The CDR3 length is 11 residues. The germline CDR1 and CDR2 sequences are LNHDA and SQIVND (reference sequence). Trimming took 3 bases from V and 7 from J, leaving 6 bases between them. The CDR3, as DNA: TGTGCCAGTAGTATTAGTGGGACCCAGTACTTC. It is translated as CASSISGTQYF.

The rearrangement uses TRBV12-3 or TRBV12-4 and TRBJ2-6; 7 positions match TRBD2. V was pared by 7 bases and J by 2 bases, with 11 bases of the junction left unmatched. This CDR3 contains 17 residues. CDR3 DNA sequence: TGTGCCAGCAAATACGGGGCGGGGGTTGCTGGGGCCAACGTCCTGACTTTC. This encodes CASKYGAGVAGANVLTF.

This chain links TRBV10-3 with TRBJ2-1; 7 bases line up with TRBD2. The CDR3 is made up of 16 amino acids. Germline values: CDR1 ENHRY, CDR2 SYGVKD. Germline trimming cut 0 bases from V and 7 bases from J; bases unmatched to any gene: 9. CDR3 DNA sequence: TGTGCCATCAGTGAGTCTTCTAGCGGTCTCTGGAATGAGCAGTTCTTC. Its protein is CAISESSSGLWNEQFF.